The clone carrying this TCR beta chain has a single count. The target antigen is unknown. Within the sample, other DNA sequences also encode this same CDR3. The authors loaded 150 to 250 ng DNA, tens of thousands of T cell genomes, into sorted-subset replicate PCRs. In the source study's methods: Quality scores were absent from the junction-only immunoSEQ sequences, so filtering differed. Profiling relied on immunoSEQ multiplex PCR, and the TCRdb table lists in-frame clones only, not all of them. The V and J calls and clone size are taken from that table; D and trimming were inferred from the DNA. The profile shows about a million clones, approximately 72% of them singletons. This sample was taken from a study of shared clonotypes between healthy human individuals. As for the study in general: Each donor had three CD4 naive, three CD4 memory, two CD8 naive and one CD8 memory plate. Study-wide results and limits: Clonotypes that were shared across a handful of donors made up around 5.5% of naive CD4 clonotypes.

CDR1 and CDR2 (germline): SGHRS, YFSETQ. V was clipped by 5 bases and J by 0 bases; unmatched bases: 7. CDR3 size: 17 residues. The chain is built from TRBV5-1 and TRBJ2-6, with 8 bases aligning to TRBD1. The receptor was isolated from a young man in good health. Sample: memory CD4+ T cells sorted from blood. Subset noted: CD45RA-negative fraction. CDR3 coding DNA: TGCGCCAGCAGTTTCCAGGGGGCTCTCTCTGGGGCCAACGTCCTGACTTTC. This gives the protein CASSFQGALSGANVLTF.